The 30 T cell receptor beta chains given below trace back to one sample, sequenced in a study of CD8 T cells in ankylosing spondylitis (dated by TCRdb to the late 2010s). Receptor libraries were prepared by 5' RACE. The sample was run on an Illumina HiSeq 2500. TCRdb reworked the public reads: Q25 trimming with fastp, MiXCR clone assembly, productive beta chains retained. Under each unique CDR3 protein, matching rows form one entry showing the most common genes and DNA. This sample is represented by 40,000 to 50,000 distinct CDR3 sequences; 4% of them were singletons. Of the sample, approximately 4% is held by the ten largest clones. Sequencing was performed on blood, either unsorted or a sorted T cell fraction (not recorded which). The source of these receptors is a female donor with ankylosing spondylitis or in good health (not recorded which).

This clonotype was recorded many times. This chain uses TRBV9 with TRBJ2-3; D gene unclear. Germline V gives CDR1 SGDLS, CDR2 YYNGEE. CDR3 size: 12 residues. V was clipped by 3 bases and J by 8 bases, with 10 bases between them. The CDR3 region has the DNA TGTGCCAGCAGCGCCGATCCCGGTACGCAGTATTTT. Its protein is CASSADPGTQYF. Full variable domain (missing parts from reference TRBV9 and TRBJ2-3): DSGVTQTPKHLITATGQRVTLRCSPRSGDLSVYWYQQSLDQGLQFLIQYYNGEERAKGNILERFSAQQFPDLHSELNLSSLELGDSALYFCASSADPGTQYFGPGTRLTVL.

The table lists this clonotype with many counts. V and J are TRBV9 and TRBJ2-5; D may be TRBD1 (6 bases). The V gene's germline CDR1 is SGDLS and CDR2 YYNGEE. The germline V and J ends were trimmed by 4 bases and 2 bases, with 9 bases remaining between them. The CDR3 loop spans 13 amino acids. The CDR3 DNA reads TGTGCCAGCAGCAATGGACAGCAAGAGACCCAGTACTTC. Its translation is CASSNGQQETQYF.

This clonotype was counted ten times or more. CDR3 amino acids: CASSVDGRGYTTYEQYF. The DNA for the CDR3 is TGTGCCAGCAGCGTAGATGGGAGGGGCTATACTACCTACGAGCAGTACTTC. V gene TRBV9 combines with J gene TRBJ2-7, with 7 bases aligning to TRBD2. This CDR3 contains 17 residues. V gave up 0 bases and J gave up 2 bases; unmatched junction bases: 11. Germline loops: CDR1 SGDLS, CDR2 YYNGEE.

This clonotype was picked up many times. The chain joins TRBV9 to TRBJ2-3, with 8 nucleotides matching TRBD2. Looked up from germline, CDR1 is SGDLS and CDR2 is YYNGEE. There are 19 residues in the CDR3. J gave up 4 bases and V 0 bases, and 16 bases lay outside the gene matches. DNA for the CDR3: TGTGCCAGCAGCGTAGCCCTGGGTGAGCGGGGGAGGCTGTCAGATACGCAGTATTTT. This sequence encodes CASSVALGERGRLSDTQYF.

This clonotype showed up many times. The J gene is TRBJ2-3, the V gene TRBV9; 8 nucleotides match TRBD2. CDR3 length: 16 residues. The V gene's germline CDR1 is SGDLS and CDR2 YYNGEE. V lost 6 bases to trimming and J lost 3 bases; unmatched junction nucleotides: 12. The CDR3 here is CASTKVGGTRTDTQYF. Written as DNA, the CDR3 is TGTGCCAGCACCAAAGTGGGGGGGACTAGGACAGATACGCAGTATTTT.

This clonotype showed up many times. The V gene is TRBV3-1, the J gene TRBJ2-7; perhaps D is TRBD1 or TRBD2 (5 bases each). V lost 0 bases, J lost 3 bases, and 12 bases lay in between. The germline CDR1 and CDR2 sequences are LGHDT and YNNKEL (reference sequence). CDR3 size: 15 residues. CDR3 sequence (DNA): TGTGCCAGCAGCCAAGATAGAAGCGGACACTACGAGCAGTACTTC. Its translation is CASSQDRSGHYEQYF.

This clonotype was counted ten times or more. The chain recombines TRBV9 with TRBJ2-4; TRBD2 aligns across 12 bases. The germline V gene has CDR1 SGDLS and CDR2 YYNGEE. V trimming: 7 bases; J trimming: 0 bases; junction bases outside the gene matches: 11. CDR3 length equals 18 residues. In nucleotides, the CDR3 is TGTGCCAGCGGTCGACTAGCGGGGGAGTTCCTAGCCAAAAACATTCAGTACTTC. It translates to CASGRLAGEFLAKNIQYF.

This clonotype was found many times. The V call is TRBV9, the J call TRBJ2-1, with 9 nucleotides matching TRBD2. Germline CDR1 and CDR2: SGDLS and YYNGEE. This CDR3 region has 15 residues. With V trimmed by 4 bases and J by 8 bases, 10 bases remained unmatched. DNA for the CDR3: TGTGCCAGCAGCCTGGGGGGGACTAGCTATGATGAGCAGTTCTTC. Its translation: CASSLGGTSYDEQFF.

By proportion, this clonotype is medium-sized. The chain has TRBV9 and TRBJ2-2; D is undetermined. With 0 bases removed from V and 3 bases from J, the gap between germline ends came to 12 bases. Germline V gene lookup returns CDR1 SGDLS and CDR2 YYNGEE. This CDR3 region has 16 residues. Here the CDR3 reads CASSVGIGLDTGELFF. CDR3 nucleotides: TGTGCCAGCAGCGTAGGCATAGGGCTGGACACCGGGGAGCTGTTTTTT.

This clonotype was seen many times. The chain carries TRBV9 and TRBJ2-2; D remains unclear. The V end lost 0 bases, the J end lost 2 bases, and 11 bases lay between the germline ends. The length of the CDR3 is 16 residues. Germline V gene sequence: CDR1 SGDLS, CDR2 YYNGEE. In nucleotides, the CDR3 is TGTGCCAGCAGCGTAGCCGCAGAATTCAACACCGGGGAGCTGTTTTTT. Translating it yields CASSVAAEFNTGELFF.

This clonotype was counted ten times or more. The gene calls are TRBV9 and TRBJ1-2, with D maybe TRBD1 (6 bases). Per the germline V gene, CDR1 is SGDLS and CDR2 is YYNGEE. The CDR3 is made up of 15 amino acids. V was trimmed by 4 bases and J by 4 bases, leaving 17 bases between them. CDR3 nucleotides: TGTGCCAGCAGCCCACGGGACAATCCTTCCTATGGCTACACCTTC. Residues: CASSPRDNPSYGYTF. The entire variable domain, with the rest obtained from reference TRBV9 and TRBJ1-2, is as follows: DSGVTQTPKHLITATGQRVTLRCSPRSGDLSVYWYQQSLDQGLQFLIQYYNGEERAKGNILERFSAQQFPDLHSELNLSSLELGDSALYFCASSPRDNPSYGYTFGSGTRLTVV.

The sample holds many counts of this clonotype. J is TRBJ1-1 and V is TRBV9; possibly TRBD1 for D (6 bases). There are 15 residues in the CDR3. The germline CDR1 and CDR2 sequences are SGDLS and YYNGEE. V was shortened by 0 bases and J by 4 bases, with 13 bases between the two germline ends. The CDR3 loop is CASSVVEGGGTEAFF. The CDR3 nucleotides read TGTGCCAGCAGCGTAGTTGAAGGGGGAGGCACTGAAGCTTTCTTT.

This clonotype was seen many times. The chain uses TRBV9 and TRBJ1-6; D remains ambiguous. CDR3 length equals 16 residues. Germline CDR1 is SGDLS and CDR2 is YYNGEE. V was clipped by 4 bases and J by 0 bases, with 11 bases between them. The CDR3 spells CASSPDTSSYNSPLHF. CDR3 nucleotide sequence: TGTGCCAGCAGCCCAGACACGAGCTCCTATAATTCACCCCTCCACTTT.

In its sample, this clonotype was seen many times. The genes are TRBV9 and TRBJ2-7; D is uncertain. Germline V gives CDR1 SGDLS, CDR2 YYNGEE. V lost 0 bases, J lost 2 bases, and 9 bases lay in between. This CDR3 spans 14 amino acids. The CDR3 protein is CASSVEGEAYEQYF. The CDR3 DNA follows: TGTGCCAGCAGCGTAGAAGGAGAGGCCTACGAGCAGTACTTC. Full variable domain (remainder filled in from reference TRBV9 and TRBJ2-7): DSGVTQTPKHLITATGQRVTLRCSPRSGDLSVYWYQQSLDQGLQFLIQYYNGEERAKGNILERFSAQQFPDLHSELNLSSLELGDSALYFCASSVEGEAYEQYFGPGTRLTVT.

In its sample, this clonotype was seen many times. The chain is built from TRBV9 and TRBJ2-4, with D hard to call. In germline, CDR1 is SGDLS, CDR2 YYNGEE. The length of the CDR3 is 16 residues. V was clipped by 3 bases and J by 0 bases, with 13 bases between them. Here the CDR3 reads CASSASTDLAKNIQYF. CDR3 DNA: TGTGCCAGCAGCGCATCGACGGACCTAGCCAAAAACATTCAGTACTTC.

The sample holds many counts of this clonotype. V usage is TRBV9 and J usage is TRBJ2-1; weak D call: TRBD1 (5 bases). Between the trimmed V and J ends, which lost 4 bases and 15 bases, there was a span of 20 bases. The CDR3 is 13 residues long. Germline CDR1 and CDR2: SGDLS and YYNGEE. The CDR3 loop reads CASSSPLRAGLFF. The CDR3 DNA reads as TGTGCCAGCAGCTCCCCCCTACGGGCAGGGCTGTTCTTC.

This clonotype was seen repeatedly, ten times or more. J is TRBJ2-7 and V is TRBV9; possibly TRBD1 or TRBD2 for D (5 bases each). Germline V lookup: CDR1 SGDLS, CDR2 YYNGEE. The germline V and J ends were trimmed by 0 bases and 2 bases, with 15 bases remaining between them. The CDR3 has 16 amino acids. The chain's CDR3 is CASSVGAGTGTYEQYF. CDR3 in DNA: TGTGCCAGCAGCGTAGGTGCCGGGACCGGCACCTACGAGCAGTACTTC.

This clonotype came up many times. This chain joins TRBV9 and TRBJ2-5; D is possibly TRBD2 (6 bases). CDR3 length: 15 amino acids. From germline, CDR1 is SGDLS and CDR2 YYNGEE. The V end lost 4 bases, the J end lost 5 bases, and 18 bases lay between the germline ends. In DNA form, the CDR3 reads TGTGCCAGCAGCCCCCGATCGGGGGACTGGGAGACCCAGTACTTC. It yields the protein CASSPRSGDWETQYF.

This clonotype was recorded many times. V is TRBV9 and J is TRBJ2-2; 8 bases are shared with TRBD1. Unmatched junction bases numbered 2, after V lost 0 bases and J lost 1 base. The CDR3 length is 16 residues. Germline V lookup: CDR1 SGDLS, CDR2 YYNGEE. DNA for the CDR3: TGTGCCAGCAGCGTAGGAGGACAGGGGAACACCGGGGAGCTGTTTTTT. It codes for CASSVGGQGNTGELFF.

This clonotype has at least ten counts. The chain recombines TRBV9 with TRBJ1-2; D is unclear. This CDR3 has 15 residues. Trimming shortened V by 0 bases and J by 8 bases, and 17 bases separated the two germline ends. Germline lookup yields CDR1 SGDLS and CDR2 YYNGEE. The CDR3 DNA reads as TGTGCCAGCAGCGTAGGTGCAGCACCATCCTTGGGCTACACCTTC. Translated, it gives CASSVGAAPSLGYTF.

This clonotype was seen many times. The J gene is TRBJ2-3, the V gene TRBV9; D unresolved. V dropped 4 bases and J dropped 1 base, with 13 bases sitting between them. The V gene's germline CDR1 is SGDLS and CDR2 YYNGEE. This CDR3 comprises 15 residues. CDR3 region: CASSTHPSGTDTQYF. DNA of the CDR3: TGTGCCAGCAGCACCCACCCCAGTGGCACAGATACGCAGTATTTT.

This clonotype was observed at least ten times. The chain couples TRBV9 to TRBJ1-2; the D gene is possibly TRBD1 (5 bases). The CDR3 contains 15 residues. The germline CDR1 and CDR2 sequences are SGDLS and YYNGEE. The V gene lost 4 bases and the J gene lost 8 bases, with 21 bases spanning the gap. Here the CDR3 reads CASSTMTDPFRGYTF. CDR3 nucleotide sequence: TGTGCCAGCAGCACGATGACAGATCCGTTTCGGGGCTACACCTTC.

This clonotype was recorded many times. The chain has TRBV9 and TRBJ2-2; TRBD2 might be the D (6 bases). Germline CDR1 and CDR2: SGDLS and YYNGEE. There are 16 residues in the CDR3. Between the trimmed V and J ends, which lost 0 bases and 2 bases, there was a span of 11 bases. CDR3 sequence reads: CASSVERGLNTGELFF. In DNA form, the CDR3 reads TGTGCCAGCAGCGTAGAAAGGGGACTTAACACCGGGGAGCTGTTTTTT.

Many counts were recorded for this clonotype. J is TRBJ2-7 and V is TRBV9; TRBD1 matches 10 bases. Germline CDR1 is SGDLS and CDR2 is YYNGEE. The CDR3 is 15 residues long. V gave up 0 bases and J gave up 6 bases; unmatched junction bases: 6. The CDR3 reads CASSVGGQGRFEQYF. For the CDR3, the DNA is TGTGCCAGCAGCGTAGGGGGACAGGGGAGATTCGAGCAGTACTTC.

This clonotype has a count of ten or more. V usage is TRBV9 and J usage is TRBJ2-3; D might be TRBD1 (5 bases). Germline V gene sequence: CDR1 SGDLS, CDR2 YYNGEE. The V end lost 0 bases, the J end lost 3 bases, and 11 bases lay between the germline ends. This CDR3 is built from 15 residues. The CDR3, as DNA: TGTGCCAGCAGCGTAGAAGGGGAAGTTACAGATACGCAGTATTTT. It specifies CASSVEGEVTDTQYF.

This clonotype occurred many times. V gene TRBV9 combines with J gene TRBJ2-4, with TRBD1 as a possible D gene (7 bases). Germline V gene lookup returns CDR1 SGDLS and CDR2 YYNGEE. CDR3 length: 15 amino acids. V lost 3 bases and J lost 8, with 18 bases in between. The CDR3: CASSAEGGQGDIQYF. As DNA, the CDR3 is TGTGCCAGCAGCGCCGAAGGGGGGCAGGGGGACATTCAGTACTTC.

This clonotype was seen repeatedly, ten times or more. V usage is TRBV9 and J usage is TRBJ1-4; no definite D call. This CDR3 has 14 residues. In germline, CDR1 is SGDLS, CDR2 YYNGEE. The V gene lost 0 bases and the J gene lost 8 bases, with 11 bases spanning the gap. CDR3 loop: CASSVDLREEKLFF. CDR3 bases: TGTGCCAGCAGCGTAGATCTACGGGAGGAAAAACTGTTTTTT.

This clonotype was observed at least ten times. The chain recombines TRBV9 with TRBJ2-5; D is ambiguous. This CDR3 comprises 13 residues. Deletions cut 0 bases from V and 5 bases from J, with 8 bases between. CDR1 and CDR2 (germline): SGDLS, YYNGEE. The CDR3 loop reads CASSVDGRETQYF. Written as DNA, the CDR3 is TGTGCCAGCAGCGTAGATGGGCGGGAGACCCAGTACTTC.

This clonotype is medium-sized by share. The rearrangement uses TRBV9 and TRBJ1-2; 8 positions agree with TRBD1. CDR3 length equals 16 residues. Germline loops: CDR1 SGDLS, CDR2 YYNGEE. V was clipped by 3 bases and J by 1 base; unmatched bases: 8. The CDR3 DNA reads TGTGCCAGCAGCGAGGCCACAGGGGGAATTAACTATGGCTACACCTTC. This codes for CASSEATGGINYGYTF.

The sample holds many counts of this clonotype. This chain links TRBV9 with TRBJ2-1; 7 nucleotides align to TRBD2. Germline trimming cut 0 bases from V and 7 bases from J; bases unmatched to any gene: 4. The CDR3 consists of 14 residues. Germline V CDR1 and CDR2: SGDLS, YYNGEE. CDR3 residues: CASSVEGSGNEQFF. CDR3 DNA sequence: TGTGCCAGCAGCGTAGAGGGTAGCGGGAATGAGCAGTTCTTC.